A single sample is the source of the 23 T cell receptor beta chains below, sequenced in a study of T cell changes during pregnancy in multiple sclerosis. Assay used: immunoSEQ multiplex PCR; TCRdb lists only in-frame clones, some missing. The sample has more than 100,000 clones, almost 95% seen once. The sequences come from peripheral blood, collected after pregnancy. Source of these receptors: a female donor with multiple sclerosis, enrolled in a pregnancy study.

The CDR3 region has the DNA TGTGCCAGCCAGCGGGGAGCCTACGAGCAGTACTTC. Protein sequence: CASQRGAYEQYF. The chain recombines TRBV11-2 with TRBJ2-7; 7 bases align to TRBD2. V dropped 8 bases and J dropped 2; count of bases not matched to a gene: 3. Germline V CDR1 and CDR2: SGHAT, FQNNGV. This CDR3 has 12 residues.

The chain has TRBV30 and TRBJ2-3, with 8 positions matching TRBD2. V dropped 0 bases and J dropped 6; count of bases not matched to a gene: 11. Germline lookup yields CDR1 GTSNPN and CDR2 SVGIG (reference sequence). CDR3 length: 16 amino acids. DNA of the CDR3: TGTGCCTGGAGTGTGGGGAGCGGGAGCGAAGCGGATACGCAGTATTTT. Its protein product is CAWSVGSGSEADTQYF.

CDR3 sequence reads: CASSQDAAGGHNEQFF. The CDR3 DNA sequence: TGCGCCAGCAGCCAAGATGCGGCAGGGGGCCACAATGAGCAGTTCTTC. The chain is built from TRBV4-3 and TRBJ2-1, with 8 nucleotides matching TRBD1. CDR3 length: 16 amino acids. CDR1 and CDR2 (germline): LGHNA, YSLEER. The junction had 6 bases not matched to a gene; V was cut back by 0 bases and J by 5 bases.

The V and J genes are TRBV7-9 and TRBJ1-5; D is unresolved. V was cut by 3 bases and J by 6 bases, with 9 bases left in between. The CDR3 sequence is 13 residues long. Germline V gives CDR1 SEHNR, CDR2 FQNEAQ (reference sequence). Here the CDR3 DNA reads TGTGCCAGCAGCTTCCCGGGTTTTCAGCCCCAGCATTTT. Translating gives CASSFPGFQPQHF.

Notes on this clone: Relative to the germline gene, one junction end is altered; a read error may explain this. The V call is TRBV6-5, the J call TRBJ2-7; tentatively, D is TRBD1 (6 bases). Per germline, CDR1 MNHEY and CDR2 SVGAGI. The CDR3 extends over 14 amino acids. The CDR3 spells CASSPRTADYKQYF. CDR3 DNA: TGTGCCAGCAGTCCCCGGACAGCCGACTACAAGCAGTACTTC.

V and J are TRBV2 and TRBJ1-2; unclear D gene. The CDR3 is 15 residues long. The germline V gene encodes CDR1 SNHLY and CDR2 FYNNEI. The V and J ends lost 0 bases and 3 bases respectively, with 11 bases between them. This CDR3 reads CASSEARPPYYGYTF. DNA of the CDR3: TGTGCCAGCAGTGAAGCGCGGCCACCCTACTATGGCTACACCTTC.

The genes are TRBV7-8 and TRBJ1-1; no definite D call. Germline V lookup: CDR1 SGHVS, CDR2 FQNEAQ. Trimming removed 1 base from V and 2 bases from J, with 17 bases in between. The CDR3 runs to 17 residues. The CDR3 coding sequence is TGTGCCAGCAGCTTAGGATCCGGCCCAAGGACTAACACTGAAGCTTTCTTT. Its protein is CASSLGSGPRTNTEAFF.

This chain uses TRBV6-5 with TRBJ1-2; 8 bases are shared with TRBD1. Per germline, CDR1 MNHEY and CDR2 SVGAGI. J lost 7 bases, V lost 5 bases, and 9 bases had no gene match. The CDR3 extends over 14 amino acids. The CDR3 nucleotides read TGTGCCAGCAGTGCCGGGACAGGTGAGGTTGGCTACACCTTC. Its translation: CASSAGTGEVGYTF.

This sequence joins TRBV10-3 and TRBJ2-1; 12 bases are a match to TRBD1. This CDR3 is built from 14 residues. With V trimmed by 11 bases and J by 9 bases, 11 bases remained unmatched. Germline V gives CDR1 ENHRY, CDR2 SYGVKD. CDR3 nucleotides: TGTGCCGTAGAACCGGGACAGGGGGCCGGTGAGCAGTTCTTC. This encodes CAVEPGQGAGEQFF.

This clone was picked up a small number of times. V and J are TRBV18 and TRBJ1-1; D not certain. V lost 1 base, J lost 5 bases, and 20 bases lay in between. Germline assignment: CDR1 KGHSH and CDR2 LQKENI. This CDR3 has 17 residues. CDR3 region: CASSPRLRSRGETEAFF. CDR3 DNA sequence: TGTGCCAGCTCACCACGGTTAAGAAGTCGTGGAGAAACTGAAGCTTTCTTT.

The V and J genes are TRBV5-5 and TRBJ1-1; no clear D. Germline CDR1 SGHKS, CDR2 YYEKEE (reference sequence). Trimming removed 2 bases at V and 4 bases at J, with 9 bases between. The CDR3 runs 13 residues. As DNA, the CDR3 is TGTGCCAGCAGCTTCGGCGGTTTCACTGAAGCTTTCTTT. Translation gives CASSFGGFTEAFF.

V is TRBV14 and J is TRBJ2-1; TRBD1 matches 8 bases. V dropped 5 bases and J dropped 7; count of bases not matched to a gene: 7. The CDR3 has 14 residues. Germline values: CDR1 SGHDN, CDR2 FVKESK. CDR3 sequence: CASSLWTGRNEQFF. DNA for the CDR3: TGTGCCAGCAGCTTATGGACAGGGAGGAATGAGCAGTTCTTC.

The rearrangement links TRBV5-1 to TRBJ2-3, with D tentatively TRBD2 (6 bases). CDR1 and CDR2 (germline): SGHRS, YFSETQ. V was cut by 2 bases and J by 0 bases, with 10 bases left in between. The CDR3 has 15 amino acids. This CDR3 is CASSLAGPSTDTQYF. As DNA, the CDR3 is TGCGCCAGCAGCTTAGCGGGCCCTAGCACAGATACGCAGTATTTT. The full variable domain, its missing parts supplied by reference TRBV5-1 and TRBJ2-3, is KAGVTQTPRYLIKTRGQQVTLSCSPISGHRSVSWYQQTPGQGLQFLFEYFSETQRNKGNFPGRFSGRQFSNSRSEMNVSTLELGDSALYLCASSLAGPSTDTQYFGPGTRLTVL.

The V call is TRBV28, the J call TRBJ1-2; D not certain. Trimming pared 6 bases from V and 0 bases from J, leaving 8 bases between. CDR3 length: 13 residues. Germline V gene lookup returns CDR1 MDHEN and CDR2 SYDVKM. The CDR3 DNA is TGTGCCAGCAGCCCGACTCCTAACTATGGCTACACCTTC. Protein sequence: CASSPTPNYGYTF.

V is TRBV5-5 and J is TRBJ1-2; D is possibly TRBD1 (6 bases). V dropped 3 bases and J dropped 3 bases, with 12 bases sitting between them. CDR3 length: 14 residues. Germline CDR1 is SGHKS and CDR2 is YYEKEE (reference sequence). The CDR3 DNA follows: TGTGCCAGCAGCTGGACAGAGTCGCACTATGGCTACACCTTC. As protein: CASSWTESHYGYTF.

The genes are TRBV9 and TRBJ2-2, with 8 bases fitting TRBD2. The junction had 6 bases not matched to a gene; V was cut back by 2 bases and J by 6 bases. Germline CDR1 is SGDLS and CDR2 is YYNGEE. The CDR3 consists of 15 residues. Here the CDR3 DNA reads TGTGCCAGCAGCGTCATCGGGAGGGCCCCCGGGGAGCTGTTTTTT. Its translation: CASSVIGRAPGELFF.

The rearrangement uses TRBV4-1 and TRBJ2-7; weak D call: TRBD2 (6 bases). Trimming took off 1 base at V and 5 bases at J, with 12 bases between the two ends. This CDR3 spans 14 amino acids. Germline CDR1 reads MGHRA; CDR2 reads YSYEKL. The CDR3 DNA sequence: TGCGCCAGCAGCCAAGGGCCAGGGAGGAACGAGCAGTACTTC. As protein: CASSQGPGRNEQYF.

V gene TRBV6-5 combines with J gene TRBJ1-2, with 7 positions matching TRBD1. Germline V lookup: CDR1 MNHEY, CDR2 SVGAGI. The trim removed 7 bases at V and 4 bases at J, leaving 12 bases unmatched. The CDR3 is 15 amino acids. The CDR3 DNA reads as TGTGCCAGCACCCCTCAAGGGGACAGAGGCTATGGCTACACCTTC. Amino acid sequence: CASTPQGDRGYGYTF.

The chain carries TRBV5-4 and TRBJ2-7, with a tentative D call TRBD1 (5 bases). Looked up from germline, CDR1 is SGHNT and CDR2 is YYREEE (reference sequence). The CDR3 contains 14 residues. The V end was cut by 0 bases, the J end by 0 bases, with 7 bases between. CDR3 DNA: TGTGCCAGCAGCTTGGGACAGCCCTCCTACGAGCAGTACTTC. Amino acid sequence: CASSLGQPSYEQYF.

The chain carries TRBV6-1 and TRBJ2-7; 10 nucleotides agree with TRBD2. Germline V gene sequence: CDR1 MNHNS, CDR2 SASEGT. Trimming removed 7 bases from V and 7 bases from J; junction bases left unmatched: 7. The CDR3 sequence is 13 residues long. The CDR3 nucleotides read TGTGCCAGCAAAACTAGCGGGGCGAGAGAGCAGTACTTC. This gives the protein CASKTSGAREQYF.

CDR3 DNA sequence: TGTGCCAGCAGCTCAAGGGACAGGGGGCTTATGGGGGAAAAACTGTTTTTT. Encoded protein: CASSSRDRGLMGEKLFF. This rearrangement joins TRBV7-8 to TRBJ1-4; TRBD1 aligns across 12 bases. The ends lost 4 bases at V and 8 bases at J; junction bases unmatched: 11. The CDR3 length is 17 residues. Per the germline V gene, CDR1 is SGHVS and CDR2 is FQNEAQ.

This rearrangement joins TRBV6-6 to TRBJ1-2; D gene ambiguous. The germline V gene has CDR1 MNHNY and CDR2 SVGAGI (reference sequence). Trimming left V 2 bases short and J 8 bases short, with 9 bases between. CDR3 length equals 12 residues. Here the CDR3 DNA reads TGTGCCAGCAGTTACCCCCTTTCCGGCTACACCTTC. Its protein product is CASSYPLSGYTF.

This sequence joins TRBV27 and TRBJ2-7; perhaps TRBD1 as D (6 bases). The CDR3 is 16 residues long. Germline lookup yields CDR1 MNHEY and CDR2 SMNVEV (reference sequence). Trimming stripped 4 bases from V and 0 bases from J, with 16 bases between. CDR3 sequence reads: CASSSQTGTISYEQYF. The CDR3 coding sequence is TGTGCCAGCAGTTCACAAACCGGGACAATCTCCTACGAGCAGTACTTC.